This T cell receptor beta chain was captured in a study of T cells in Graves' hyperthyroidism and ophthalmopathy. The CDR3 regions of TCR beta were amplified from RNA transcripts. When the TCR CDR3 underwent first-round RT-PCR, the HTBI primer set was used. TCRdb fed the multiplex PCR reads into MiXCR, producing one record per CDR3 protein. The sample yields approximately 430,000 distinct CDR3 sequences, around 14% seen once. The V and J ends lost 3 bases and 1 base respectively, with 12 bases between them. This CDR3 has 15 amino acids. The germline gives CDR1 MDHEN, CDR2 SYDVKM. Across 18 months, stable Graves' hyperthyroidism was marked by no progression to ophthalmopathy. Newly diagnosed patients aged 18 to 65 had hyperthyroidism of under 2 months' duration. Used for diagnoses were clinical symptoms, serum thyroxine and TRAb, thyroid ultrasound and orbital computed tomography. Out of about 10 ml of fresh peripheral blood came the PBMCs.

The rearrangement uses TRBV28 and TRBJ1-1; D remains ambiguous. The material sequenced was blood. The clonotype originates from a young woman with Graves' hyperthyroidism. This CDR3 is CASSFPSPKNTEAFF. CDR3 DNA sequence: TGTGCCAGCAGTTTTCCCTCGCCGAAGAACACTGAAGCTTTCTTT. Supplemented by reference TRBV28 and TRBJ1-1, the full variable domain reads DVKVTQSSRYLVKRTGEKVFLECVQDMDHENMFWYRQDPGLGLRLIYFSYDVKMKEKGDIPEGYSVSREKKERFSLILESASTNQTSMYLCASSFPSPKNTEAFFGQGTRLTVV.